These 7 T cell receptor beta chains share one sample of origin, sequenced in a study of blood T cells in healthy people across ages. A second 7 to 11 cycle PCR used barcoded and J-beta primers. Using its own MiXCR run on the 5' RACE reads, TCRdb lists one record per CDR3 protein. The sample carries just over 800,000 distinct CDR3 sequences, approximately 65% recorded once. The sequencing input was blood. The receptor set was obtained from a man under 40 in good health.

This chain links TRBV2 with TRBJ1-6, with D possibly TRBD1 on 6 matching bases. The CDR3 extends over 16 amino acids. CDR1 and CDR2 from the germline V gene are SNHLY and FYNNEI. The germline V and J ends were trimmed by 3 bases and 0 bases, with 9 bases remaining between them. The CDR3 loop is CASSEDRSSYNSPLHF. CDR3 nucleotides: TGTGCCAGCAGTGAGGACAGAAGCTCCTATAATTCACCCCTCCACTTT.

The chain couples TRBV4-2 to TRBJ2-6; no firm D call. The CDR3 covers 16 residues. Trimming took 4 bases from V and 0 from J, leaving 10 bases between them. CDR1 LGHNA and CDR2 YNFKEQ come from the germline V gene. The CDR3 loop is CASSPSVGSGANVLTF. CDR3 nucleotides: TGTGCCAGCAGCCCGTCGGTGGGCTCTGGGGCCAACGTCCTGACTTTC.

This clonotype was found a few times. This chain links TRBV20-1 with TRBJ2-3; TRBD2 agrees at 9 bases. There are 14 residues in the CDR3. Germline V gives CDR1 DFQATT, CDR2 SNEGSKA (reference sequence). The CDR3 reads CTEVSGGITDTQYF. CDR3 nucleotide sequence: TGCACCGAAGTTAGCGGGGGAATCACAGATACGCAGTATTTT.

The CDR3 sequence is CASSSTTGNTEAFF. CDR3 nucleotide sequence: TGTGCCAGCAGCTCAACCACAGGGAACACTGAAGCTTTCTTT. The gene calls are TRBV7-3 and TRBJ1-1; possible D gene TRBD1, 5 bases. Trimming shortened V by 4 bases and J by 1 base, and 10 bases separated the two germline ends. The CDR3 length is 14 residues. Germline V CDR1 and CDR2: SGHTA, FQGTGA.

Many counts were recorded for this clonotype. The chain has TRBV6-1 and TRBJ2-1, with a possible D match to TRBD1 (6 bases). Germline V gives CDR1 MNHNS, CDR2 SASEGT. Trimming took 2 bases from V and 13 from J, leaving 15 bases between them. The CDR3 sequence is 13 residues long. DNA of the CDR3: TGTGCCAGCAGTGAATGGGGGCTCCGACCCCAGTTCTTC. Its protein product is CASSEWGLRPQFF.

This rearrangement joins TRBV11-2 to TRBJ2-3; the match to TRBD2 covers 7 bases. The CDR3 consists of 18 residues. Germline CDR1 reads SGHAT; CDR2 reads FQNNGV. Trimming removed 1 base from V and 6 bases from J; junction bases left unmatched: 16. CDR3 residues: CASSLGTLPSGTTDTQYF. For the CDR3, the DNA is TGTGCCAGCAGCTTAGGTACGTTGCCTAGCGGCACCACGGATACGCAGTATTTT.

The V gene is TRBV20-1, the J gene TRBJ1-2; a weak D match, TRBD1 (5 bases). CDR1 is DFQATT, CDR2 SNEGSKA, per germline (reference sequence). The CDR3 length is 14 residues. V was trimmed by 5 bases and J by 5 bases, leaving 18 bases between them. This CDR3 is CSAAKGLLHYGYTF. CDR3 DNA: TGCAGTGCTGCAAAGGGACTGCTGCATTATGGCTACACCTTC.